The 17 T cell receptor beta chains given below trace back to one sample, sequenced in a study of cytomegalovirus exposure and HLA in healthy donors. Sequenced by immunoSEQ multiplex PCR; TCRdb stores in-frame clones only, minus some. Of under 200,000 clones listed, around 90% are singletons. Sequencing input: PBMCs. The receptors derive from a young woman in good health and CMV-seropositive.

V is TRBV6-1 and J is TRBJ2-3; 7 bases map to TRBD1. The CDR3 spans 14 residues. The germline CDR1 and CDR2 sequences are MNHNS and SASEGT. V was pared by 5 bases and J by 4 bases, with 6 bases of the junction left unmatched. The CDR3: CASSLQGTSDTQYF. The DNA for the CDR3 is TGTGCCAGCAGTCTACAGGGGACCTCAGATACGCAGTATTTT.

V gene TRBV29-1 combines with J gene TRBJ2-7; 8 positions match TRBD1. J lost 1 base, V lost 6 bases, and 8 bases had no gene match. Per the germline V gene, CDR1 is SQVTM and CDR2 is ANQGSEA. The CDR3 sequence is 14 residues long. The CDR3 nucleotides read TGCAGCGTGGCGAGGACAGGGAGGTCCTACGAGCAGTACTTC. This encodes CSVARTGRSYEQYF.

This chain's CDR3 is CASSSNGETGELFF. In nucleotides, the CDR3 is TGTGCCAGCAGTTCGAACGGGGAAACCGGGGAGCTGTTTTTT. The chain uses TRBV7-3 and TRBJ2-2, with TRBD2 as a possible D gene (5 bases). This CDR3 comprises 14 residues. Trimming removed 6 bases from V and 5 bases from J, with 13 bases in between. In germline, CDR1 is SGHTA, CDR2 FQGTGA.

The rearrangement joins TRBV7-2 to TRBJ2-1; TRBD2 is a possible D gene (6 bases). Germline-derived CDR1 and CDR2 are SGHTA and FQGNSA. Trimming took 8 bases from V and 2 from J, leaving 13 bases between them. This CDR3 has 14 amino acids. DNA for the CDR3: TGTGCCAGCCGGCGGGAAGGGGCCTACAATGAGCAGTTCTTC. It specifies CASRREGAYNEQFF.

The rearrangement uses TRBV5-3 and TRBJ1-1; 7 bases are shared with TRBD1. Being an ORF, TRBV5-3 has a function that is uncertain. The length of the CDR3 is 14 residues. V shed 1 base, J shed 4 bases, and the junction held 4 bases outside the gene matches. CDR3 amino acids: CARSLFAGGTEAFF. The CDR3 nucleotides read TGTGCCAGAAGCTTGTTTGCAGGGGGCACTGAAGCTTTCTTT.

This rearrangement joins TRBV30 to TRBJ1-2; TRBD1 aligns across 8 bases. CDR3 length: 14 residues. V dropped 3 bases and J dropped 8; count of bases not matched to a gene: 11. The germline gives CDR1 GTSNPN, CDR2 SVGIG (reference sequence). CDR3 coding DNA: TGTGCCTGGAGCAACCCTGGACAGGGTGAAGGCTACACCTTC. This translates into CAWSNPGQGEGYTF. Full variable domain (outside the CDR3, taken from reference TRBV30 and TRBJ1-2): SQTIHQWPATLVQPVGSPLSLECTVEGTSNPNLYWYRQAAGRGLQLLFYSVGIGQISSEVPQNLSASRPQDRQFILSSKKLLLSDSGFYLCAWSNPGQGEGYTFGSGTRLTVV.

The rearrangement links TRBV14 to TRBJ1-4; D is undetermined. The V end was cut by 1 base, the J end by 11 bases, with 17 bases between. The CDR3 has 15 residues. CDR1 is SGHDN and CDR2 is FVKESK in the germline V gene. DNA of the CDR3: TGTGCCAGCAGCCAAGCCGGAGGACCTTTGAATAAACTGTTTTTT. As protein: CASSQAGGPLNKLFF.

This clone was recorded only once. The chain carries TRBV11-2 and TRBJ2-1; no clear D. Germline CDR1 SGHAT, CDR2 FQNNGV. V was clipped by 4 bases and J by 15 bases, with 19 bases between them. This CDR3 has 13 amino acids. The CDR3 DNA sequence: TGTGCCAGCAGCTCTCTCTCCGAGGAGCCGCGGTTCTTC. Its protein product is CASSSLSEEPRFF.

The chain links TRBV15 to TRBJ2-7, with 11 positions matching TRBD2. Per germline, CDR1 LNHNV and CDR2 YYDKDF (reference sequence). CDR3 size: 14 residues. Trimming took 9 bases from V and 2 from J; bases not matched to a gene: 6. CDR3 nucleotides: TGTGCCACTAGACCGGGACTAGCGGCCTACGAGCAGTACTTC. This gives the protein CATRPGLAAYEQYF.

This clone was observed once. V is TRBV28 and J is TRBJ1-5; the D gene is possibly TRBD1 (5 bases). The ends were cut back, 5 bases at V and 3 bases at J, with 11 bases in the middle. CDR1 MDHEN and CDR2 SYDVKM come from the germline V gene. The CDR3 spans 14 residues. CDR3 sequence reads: CASSQQASNQPQHF. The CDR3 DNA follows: TGTGCCAGCAGTCAACAGGCGTCCAATCAGCCCCAGCATTTT.

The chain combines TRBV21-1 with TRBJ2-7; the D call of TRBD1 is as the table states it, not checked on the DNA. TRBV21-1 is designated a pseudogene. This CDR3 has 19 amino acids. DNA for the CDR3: TGTGCCAGCAGCGAACGAAAATGGAAAGGACAGGGTGAGTCCTACGAGCAGTACTTC. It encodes CASSERKWKGQGESYEQYF.

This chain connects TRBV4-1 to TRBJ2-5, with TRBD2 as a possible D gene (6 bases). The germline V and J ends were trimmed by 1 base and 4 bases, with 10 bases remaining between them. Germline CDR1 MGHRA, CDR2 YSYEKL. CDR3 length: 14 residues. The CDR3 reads CASSQVLGGETQYF. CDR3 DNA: TGCGCCAGCAGCCAAGTTCTCGGGGGAGAGACCCAGTACTTC.

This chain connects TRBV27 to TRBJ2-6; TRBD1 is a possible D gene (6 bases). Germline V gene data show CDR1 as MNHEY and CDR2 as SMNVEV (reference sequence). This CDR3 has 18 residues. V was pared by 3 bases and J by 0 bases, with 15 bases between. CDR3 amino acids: CASSFYRTESSGANVLTF. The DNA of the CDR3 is TGTGCCAGCAGTTTCTATAGGACAGAGAGCTCTGGGGCCAACGTCCTGACTTTC.

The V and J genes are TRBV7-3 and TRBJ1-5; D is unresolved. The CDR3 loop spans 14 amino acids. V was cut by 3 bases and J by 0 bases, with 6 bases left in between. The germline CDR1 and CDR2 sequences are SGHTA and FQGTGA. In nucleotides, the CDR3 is TGTGCCAGCAGCTTCTGGGCTAGCAATCAGCCCCAGCATTTT. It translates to CASSFWASNQPQHF. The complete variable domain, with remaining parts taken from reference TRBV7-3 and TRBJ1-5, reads GAGVSQTPSNKVTEKGKYVELRCDPISGHTALYWYRQSLGQGPEFLIYFQGTGAADDSGLPNDRFFAVRPEGSVSTLKIQRTERGDSAVYLCASSFWASNQPQHFGDGTRLSIL.

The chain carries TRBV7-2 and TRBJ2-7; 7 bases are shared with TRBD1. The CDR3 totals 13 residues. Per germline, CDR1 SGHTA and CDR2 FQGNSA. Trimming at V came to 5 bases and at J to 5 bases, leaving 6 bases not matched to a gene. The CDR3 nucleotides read TGTGCCAGCAGCAGACAGGGACGTCACGAGCAGTACTTC. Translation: CASSRQGRHEQYF.

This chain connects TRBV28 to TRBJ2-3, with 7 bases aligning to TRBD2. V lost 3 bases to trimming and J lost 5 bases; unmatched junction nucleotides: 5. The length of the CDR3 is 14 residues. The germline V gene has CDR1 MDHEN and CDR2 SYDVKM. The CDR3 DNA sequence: TGTGCCAGCAGTTTGGGGGGGATGGGAGATACGCAGTATTTT. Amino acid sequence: CASSLGGMGDTQYF. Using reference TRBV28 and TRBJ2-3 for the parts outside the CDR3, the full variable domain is DVKVTQSSRYLVKRTGEKVFLECVQDMDHENMFWYRQDPGLGLRLIYFSYDVKMKEKGDIPEGYSVSREKKERFSLILESASTNQTSMYLCASSLGGMGDTQYFGPGTRLTVL.

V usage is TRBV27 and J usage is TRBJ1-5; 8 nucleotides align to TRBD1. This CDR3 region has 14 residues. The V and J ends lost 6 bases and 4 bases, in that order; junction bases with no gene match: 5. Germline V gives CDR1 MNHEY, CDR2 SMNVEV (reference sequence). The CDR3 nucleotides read TGTGCCAGCAGGCGGACAGGGAATAATCAGCCCCAGCATTTT. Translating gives CASRRTGNNQPQHF.